These 31 T cell receptor beta chains originate from one sample sequenced in a study of T cell repertoires in ileal Crohn's disease. Profiled with immunoSEQ multiplex PCR; TCRdb holds only in-frame clones, not every one. Of approximately 15,000 clones in the sample, around 72% were seen once. The sample's time point: neoterminal ileum biopsy at postoperative endoscopy, about 6 months after surgery. Sequencing was done on a sample of ileal tissue. These TCRs come from an adult with Crohn's disease.

V usage is TRBV28 and J usage is TRBJ2-5; possibly TRBD2 for D (5 bases). The CDR3 covers 15 residues. The V gene lost 3 bases and the J gene lost 5 bases, with 16 bases spanning the gap. CDR1 and CDR2 (germline): MDHEN, SYDVKM. The CDR3 DNA follows: TGTGCCAGCAGTTTTTCGAGGGTTGGTCGGGAGACCCAGTACTTC. Translating gives CASSFSRVGRETQYF.

This chain links TRBV7-9 with TRBJ1-4, with D tentatively TRBD1 (5 bases). The CDR3 sequence is 15 residues long. The V end was cut by 7 bases, the J end by 7 bases, with 19 bases between. CDR1 and CDR2 from the germline V gene are SEHNR and FQNEAQ (reference sequence). The CDR3 protein is CASTSPAGGGEKLFF. CDR3 bases: TGTGCCAGCACCTCACCCGCCGGGGGTGGTGAAAAACTGTTTTTT.

The chain employs TRBV2 and TRBJ2-2; possibly TRBD2 for D (6 bases). V lost 7 bases to trimming and J lost 1 base, with 7 bases between them. Per the germline V gene, CDR1 is SNHLY and CDR2 is FYNNEI. This CDR3 is built from 13 residues. The CDR3 bases are TGTGCCAGCATGCGGGAGAACACCGGGGAGCTGTTTTTT. It encodes CASMRENTGELFF.

The genes are TRBV27 and TRBJ1-2; D remains unclear. CDR3 size: 13 residues. V lost 10 bases to trimming and J lost 1 base, with 13 bases between them. CDR1 and CDR2 from the germline V gene are MNHEY and SMNVEV (reference sequence). The CDR3 DNA sequence: TGTGCCACCCCTCGGACGGGTAACTATGGCTACACCTTC. Its translation is CATPRTGNYGYTF.

V gene TRBV5-1 combines with J gene TRBJ2-1; D may match TRBD1 or TRBD2 (5 bases each). CDR1 SGHRS and CDR2 YFSETQ come from the germline V gene. The CDR3 is made up of 16 amino acids. V lost 4 bases and J lost 2, with 16 bases in between. For the CDR3, the DNA is TGCGCCAGCAGCCTTCTGGGGGATTTAACCTACAATGAGCAGTTCTTC. Amino acid sequence: CASSLLGDLTYNEQFF.

The chain has TRBV11-2 and TRBJ1-1, with D unclear. Trimming stripped 1 base from V and 0 bases from J, with 9 bases between. CDR1 and CDR2 (germline): SGHAT, FQNNGV. The CDR3 totals 15 residues. The CDR3 loop reads CASSLAMTLNTEAFF. The CDR3 nucleotides are TGTGCCAGCAGCTTAGCAATGACCCTGAACACTGAAGCTTTCTTT.

V is TRBV30 and J is TRBJ1-2, with a weak D call TRBD1 (6 bases). Between the trimmed V and J ends, which lost 3 bases and 8 bases, there was a span of 19 bases. The germline V gene has CDR1 GTSNPN and CDR2 SVGIG (reference sequence). The CDR3 covers 14 residues. The CDR3 nucleotides read TGTGCCTGGAGCGCCTGGGGGCCTGTAGAAGGCTACACCTTC. Protein sequence: CAWSAWGPVEGYTF. The full variable domain, completed using reference TRBV30 and TRBJ1-2, is SQTIHQWPATLVQPVGSPLSLECTVEGTSNPNLYWYRQAAGRGLQLLFYSVGIGQISSEVPQNLSASRPQDRQFILSSKKLLLSDSGFYLCAWSAWGPVEGYTFGSGTRLTVV.

The V call is TRBV29-1, the J call TRBJ1-3, with 7 bases matching TRBD1. The CDR3 consists of 15 residues. Trimming removed 3 bases from V and 1 base from J; junction bases left unmatched: 6. Germline values: CDR1 SQVTM, CDR2 ANQGSEA. The DNA for the CDR3 is TGCAGCGTTGACCTAATGACAGGGTCTGGAAACACCATATATTTT. Its protein is CSVDLMTGSGNTIYF.

The chain carries TRBV29-1 and TRBJ2-1; the D is unclear. The CDR3 length is 13 residues. CDR1 SQVTM and CDR2 ANQGSEA come from the germline V gene. Trimming cost V 4 bases and J 0 bases, with 7 bases left between them. The CDR3 protein is CSVAVNSYNEQFF. CDR3 nucleotides: TGCAGCGTTGCAGTCAACTCCTACAATGAGCAGTTCTTC.

In its sample, this clone was seen once. This chain links TRBV5-1 with TRBJ2-5; D is ambiguous. This CDR3 comprises 15 residues. V gave up 4 bases and J gave up 1 base, with 14 bases separating them. The germline CDR1 and CDR2 sequences are SGHRS and YFSETQ. This CDR3 reads CASSKSSQIQETQYF. The CDR3 nucleotides read TGCGCCAGCAGCAAAAGCTCCCAGATCCAAGAGACCCAGTACTTC.

The V call is TRBV6-6, the J call TRBJ2-5, with 8 bases matching TRBD2. In germline, CDR1 is MNHNY, CDR2 SVGAGI (reference sequence). CDR3 length equals 15 residues. With V trimmed by 6 bases and J by 5 bases, 11 bases remained unmatched. CDR3 DNA: TGTGCCAGCAGCTTCGAACGGGGGGGCGGTGAGACCCAGTACTTC. The encoded protein is CASSFERGGGETQYF.

This sequence joins TRBV4-3 and TRBJ2-4; maybe TRBD2 (5 bases). Germline CDR1 LGHNA, CDR2 YSLEER. CDR3 length: 12 amino acids. Between the trimmed V and J ends, which lost 0 bases and 13 bases, there was a span of 10 bases. The CDR3 loop is CASSQEGGGQYF. The DNA for the CDR3 is TGCGCCAGCAGCCAAGAAGGAGGAGGACAGTACTTC.

The chain employs TRBV9 and TRBJ2-1; D remains ambiguous. CDR1 and CDR2 from the germline V gene are SGDLS and YYNGEE. V was trimmed by 0 bases and J by 2 bases, leaving 9 bases between them. The CDR3 loop spans 15 amino acids. This CDR3 reads CASSVGPSTYNEQFF. The DNA of the CDR3 is TGTGCCAGCAGCGTAGGCCCAAGCACCTACAATGAGCAGTTCTTC.

V usage is TRBV2 and J usage is TRBJ1-5; no definite D call. The V end lost 4 bases, the J end lost 1 base, and 5 bases lay between the germline ends. Germline lookup yields CDR1 SNHLY and CDR2 FYNNEI. The CDR3 is 13 amino acids. The CDR3: CASSGLSNQPQHF. CDR3 coding DNA: TGTGCCAGCAGTGGACTGAGCAATCAGCCCCAGCATTTT.

The CDR3 sequence: CAWSKVGAWEQYF. Here the CDR3 DNA reads TGTGCCTGGAGTAAGGTGGGGGCCTGGGAGCAGTACTTC. The V gene is TRBV30, the J gene TRBJ2-7, with a possible D match to TRBD1 (6 bases). The CDR3 loop spans 13 amino acids. Trimming cost V 2 bases and J 7 bases, with 15 bases left between them. The germline gives CDR1 GTSNPN, CDR2 SVGIG (reference sequence).

The chain has TRBV5-4 and TRBJ1-1, with 8 bases aligning to TRBD1. CDR1 is SGHNT, CDR2 YYREEE, per germline (reference sequence). V trimming: 0 bases; J trimming: 7 bases; junction bases outside the gene matches: 11. This CDR3 contains 16 residues. CDR3 amino acids: CASSLDQGAGGGEAFF. CDR3 DNA sequence: TGTGCCAGCAGCTTGGACCAGGGGGCGGGAGGAGGTGAAGCTTTCTTT.

This clone was counted a single time. This chain connects TRBV7-8 to TRBJ2-5, with TRBD2 matching 12 bases. This CDR3 is built from 16 residues. V dropped 2 bases and J dropped 2; count of bases not matched to a gene: 3. Germline V gene data show CDR1 as SGHVS and CDR2 as FQNEAQ. DNA for the CDR3: TGTGCCAGCAGCTTATACGGACTAGCGGGACAAGAGACCCAGTACTTC. Amino acid sequence: CASSLYGLAGQETQYF.

The gene calls are TRBV18 and TRBJ2-5, with D unresolved. This CDR3 contains 12 residues. Per the germline V gene, CDR1 is KGHSH and CDR2 is LQKENI. The V and J ends lost 6 bases and 0 bases respectively, with 5 bases between them. This CDR3 reads CASSPYQETQYF. CDR3 bases: TGTGCCAGCTCCCCGTACCAAGAGACCCAGTACTTC. Based on the CDR3 plus reference TRBV18 and TRBJ2-5, the full variable domain is NAGVMQNPRHLVRRRGQEARLRCSPMKGHSHVYWYRQLPEEGLKFMVYLQKENIIDESGMPKERFSAEFPKEGPSILRIQQVVRGDSAAYFCASSPYQETQYFGPGTRLLVL.

This clone was found a few times. The chain combines TRBV16 with TRBJ2-3; D may match TRBD1 or TRBD2 (5 bases each). The germline V and J ends were trimmed by 1 base and 6 bases, with 14 bases remaining between them. The CDR3 has 15 residues. The V gene's germline CDR1 is KGHSY and CDR2 FQNENV. This CDR3 is CASSQFGGSTDTQYF. CDR3 in DNA: TGTGCCAGCAGCCAATTTGGGGGAAGTACGGATACGCAGTATTTT.

This rearrangement joins TRBV6-6 to TRBJ1-2; D is unresolved. Trimming took 9 bases from V and 7 from J, leaving 15 bases between them. Germline V lookup: CDR1 MNHNY, CDR2 SVGAGI (reference sequence). This CDR3 contains 12 residues. The CDR3 DNA is TGTGCCAGTAGGGAGGGAGGGCTTGGCTACACCTTC. It translates to CASREGGLGYTF.

The sample holds a few counts of this clone. The J gene is TRBJ1-2, the V gene TRBV6-5; D possibly corresponds to TRBD1 (6 bases). V was shortened by 0 bases and J by 7 bases, with 12 bases between the two germline ends. CDR1 is MNHEY and CDR2 is SVGAGI in the germline V gene. This CDR3 contains 14 residues. CDR3 region: CASSYSTAGVGYTF. The DNA of the CDR3 is TGTGCCAGCAGTTACTCGACCGCAGGGGTTGGCTACACCTTC.

The J gene is TRBJ2-1, the V gene TRBV7-8; perhaps D is TRBD1 or TRBD2 (5 bases each). The germline CDR1 and CDR2 sequences are SGHVS and FQNEAQ. Trimming stripped 5 bases from V and 10 bases from J, with 21 bases between. CDR3 length: 15 residues. CDR3 DNA sequence: TGTGCCAGCAGCGCAAGGTGGGGGATTCTGGGAGAGCAGTTCTTC. Translation gives CASSARWGILGEQFF.

The chain uses TRBV2 and TRBJ1-1; TRBD1 might be the D (5 bases). CDR3 length equals 13 residues. Between the trimmed V and J ends, which lost 5 bases and 0 bases, there was a span of 7 bases. Germline loops: CDR1 SNHLY, CDR2 FYNNEI. The chain's CDR3 is CASSSGMNTEAFF. CDR3 in DNA: TGTGCCAGCAGTTCAGGGATGAACACTGAAGCTTTCTTT.

This chain links TRBV12-5 with TRBJ2-2; possible D gene TRBD2, 5 bases. From germline, CDR1 is LGHNT and CDR2 FRNRAP. The CDR3 runs 12 residues. V was trimmed by 3 bases and J by 7 bases, leaving 6 bases between them. This CDR3 reads CASGFGGGELFF. CDR3 sequence (DNA): TGTGCTAGTGGTTTTGGAGGCGGGGAGCTGTTTTTT.

This sequence joins TRBV2 and TRBJ2-1; 10 positions match TRBD2. The CDR3 has 15 residues. The junction had 3 bases not matched to a gene; V was cut back by 5 bases and J by 2 bases. Per the germline V gene, CDR1 is SNHLY and CDR2 is FYNNEI. The CDR3 DNA reads as TGTGCCAGCAGTCCCACTAGCGGGACCTACAATGAGCAGTTCTTC. Its translation: CASSPTSGTYNEQFF.

On this clone: A junction boundary mismatches the germline segment, possibly from a read error. This chain uses TRBV28 with TRBJ2-4, with D perhaps matching TRBD1 (5 bases). This CDR3 contains 12 residues. Per the germline V gene, CDR1 is MDHEN and CDR2 is SYDVKM. As DNA, the CDR3 is TGTGCCAGCAGTTCCGGAAATGGCTGGACAATTTTC. Amino acid sequence: CASSSGNGWTIF.

This rearrangement joins TRBV6-1 to TRBJ1-5; D remains unclear. The CDR3 contains 13 residues. Germline V gene sequence: CDR1 MNHNS, CDR2 SASEGT. Trimming removed 3 bases from V and 6 bases from J, with 9 bases in between. The CDR3 loop reads CASSDQSSQPQHF. In DNA form, the CDR3 reads TGTGCCAGCAGTGATCAAAGCTCTCAGCCCCAGCATTTT.

The rearrangement uses TRBV18 and TRBJ1-2; D is unresolved. The ends were cut back, 6 bases at V and 4 bases at J, with 12 bases in the middle. CDR1 KGHSH and CDR2 LQKENI come from the germline V gene. This CDR3 contains 13 residues. The CDR3 DNA is TGTGCCAGCTCTCAGCGGGAGTCCTATGGCTACACCTTC. This encodes CASSQRESYGYTF.

This clone was recorded once. The CDR3: CSVESPSNEQYF. CDR3 nucleotide sequence: TGCAGCGTTGAATCCCCCAGTAACGAGCAGTACTTC. This sequence joins TRBV29-1 and TRBJ2-7; D ambiguous. In germline, CDR1 is SQVTM, CDR2 ANQGSEA. The CDR3 has 12 amino acids. V lost 2 bases and J lost 5, with 10 bases in between.

The V call is TRBV6-5, the J call TRBJ2-5; D may be TRBD2 (6 bases). This CDR3 has 16 residues. Germline V gene data show CDR1 as MNHEY and CDR2 as SVGAGI. V lost 2 bases and J lost 5, with 18 bases in between. The chain's CDR3 is CASSYGGSPLRETQYF. In nucleotides, the CDR3 is TGTGCCAGCAGTTACGGAGGGTCCCCCCTACGGGAGACCCAGTACTTC.

V is TRBV4-1 and J is TRBJ2-5; 11 nucleotides agree with TRBD2. Germline CDR1 MGHRA, CDR2 YSYEKL. V lost 1 base and J lost 5; bases outside the gene matches: 9. This CDR3 has 17 residues. CDR3 amino acids: CASSQVPSGRILETQYF. CDR3 bases: TGCGCCAGCAGCCAAGTCCCTAGCGGGAGGATCTTGGAGACCCAGTACTTC.